This T cell receptor (beta chain) was identified in a study of neurological immune-mediated disorders. This clonotype occurred many times. PBMCs stored at -80 C, numbering 2 million, were the origin of the unsorted libraries. The cDNA was generated by 5'RACE with 10-nucleotide random UMIs. A single record per CDR3 protein comes from TCRdb applying MiXCR to the 5' RACE reads. The sample yields about 79,000 distinct CDR3 sequences, less than 15% seen once. Source material: PBMCs. This sequence originates from a woman in her fifties or sixties in good health.

The CDR3: CASSLVGRSSYEQYF. The DNA for the CDR3 is TGTGCCAGCAGCTTGGTGGGCAGGAGCTCCTACGAGCAGTACTTC. The chain uses TRBV5-6 and TRBJ2-7; D ambiguous. Trimming pared 0 bases from V and 0 bases from J, leaving 10 bases between. Germline assignment: CDR1 SGHDT and CDR2 YYEEEE. This CDR3 is 15 amino acids long.